This entry lists 7 T cell receptor beta chains sequenced from one sample in a study of shared clonotypes between healthy human individuals. The table came from immunoSEQ multiplex PCR; TCRdb's copy has only in-frame clones and leaves some out. The data contain 2,100,000 or so clones, approximately 94% of them singletons. Sequenced input: naive CD4+ T cells sorted from blood. The subset is: CD45RA+ positively selected. These receptor sequences come from a young man in good health.

This rearrangement joins TRBV9 to TRBJ2-3, with 8 bases identical to TRBD2. The CDR3 consists of 15 residues. Per germline, CDR1 SGDLS and CDR2 YYNGEE. J was trimmed by 5 bases and V by 0 bases; bases with no gene match: 5. This chain's CDR3 is CASSVVGAGEDTQYF. The DNA for the CDR3 is TGTGCCAGCAGCGTAGTCGGAGCGGGGGAAGATACGCAGTATTTT.

The chain employs TRBV11-2 and TRBJ2-7, with D unclear. This CDR3 is built from 13 residues. Trimming stripped 3 bases from V and 2 bases from J, with 8 bases between. CDR1 and CDR2 (germline): SGHAT, FQNNGV. This CDR3 is CASSLGSPYEQYF. CDR3 DNA: TGTGCCAGCAGCTTGGGTTCTCCCTACGAGCAGTACTTC. Together with reference TRBV11-2 and TRBJ2-7, the CDR3 gives the full variable domain: EAGVAQSPRYKIIEKRQSVAFWCNPISGHATLYWYQQILGQGPKLLIQFQNNGVVDDSQLPKDRFSAERLKGVDSTLKIQPAKLEDSAVYLCASSLGSPYEQYFGPGTRLTVT.

A single count supports this clone. The chain carries TRBV18 and TRBJ2-3; D gene unclear. This CDR3 contains 14 residues. V was pared by 2 bases and J by 4 bases, with 10 bases between. The germline CDR1 and CDR2 sequences are KGHSH and LQKENI. CDR3 sequence reads: CASSPLSRADTQYF. The DNA for the CDR3 is TGTGCCAGCTCACCATTATCCCGGGCAGATACGCAGTATTTT.

V and J are TRBV11-2 and TRBJ1-1; D may be TRBD1 (6 bases). V lost 3 bases and J lost 4, with 15 bases in between. CDR1 SGHAT and CDR2 FQNNGV come from the germline V gene. The CDR3 totals 15 residues. CDR3 in amino acids: CASSLRGGSSTEAFF. The CDR3 nucleotides read TGTGCCAGCAGCTTGAGGGGGGGGTCGAGCACTGAAGCTTTCTTT. Using reference TRBV11-2 and TRBJ1-1 for the parts outside the CDR3, the full variable domain is EAGVAQSPRYKIIEKRQSVAFWCNPISGHATLYWYQQILGQGPKLLIQFQNNGVVDDSQLPKDRFSAERLKGVDSTLKIQPAKLEDSAVYLCASSLRGGSSTEAFFGQGTRLTVV.

The J gene is TRBJ2-1, the V gene TRBV11-2, with 9 positions matching TRBD2. The germline V gene has CDR1 SGHAT and CDR2 FQNNGV. This CDR3 region has 14 residues. The trim removed 4 bases at V and 10 bases at J, leaving 8 bases unmatched. CDR3 sequence (DNA): TGTGCCAGCAGCTCCGTAGCGGGAGAGGGAGAGCAGTTCTTC. This gives the protein CASSSVAGEGEQFF.

The V call is TRBV11-2, the J call TRBJ2-5; 8 bases match TRBD2. This CDR3 is built from 13 residues. V lost 4 bases to trimming and J lost 5 bases; unmatched junction nucleotides: 3. CDR1 and CDR2 from the germline V gene are SGHAT and FQNNGV. In DNA, the CDR3 is TGTGCCAGCAGCTGGGGACTAGTTGAGACCCAGTACTTC. This codes for CASSWGLVETQYF.

J is TRBJ2-3 and V is TRBV5-4; 7 nucleotides agree with TRBD2. The germline V gene has CDR1 SGHNT and CDR2 YYREEE (reference sequence). CDR3 length: 15 amino acids. Trimming took 3 bases from V and 7 from J; bases not matched to a gene: 11. The CDR3 sequence: CASSSSGEGVNTQYF. The CDR3 DNA sequence: TGTGCCAGCAGCTCAAGCGGGGAAGGGGTAAATACGCAGTATTTT.